A selection of T cell receptor beta chains follows, all from one sample in a study of T cell repertoires in cytomegalovirus infection. Antigen specificity for these receptors is unknown. TCRdb reprocessed the reads with MiXCR, giving one entry per CDR3 protein. The table includes about 110,000 distinct CDR3 sequences, around 45% detected once. The specimen comprised CD8+ T cells from cultured PBMCs, sampled from culture after CMV antigen stimulation. All receptors derive from a human donor in good health (CMV status not recorded). Some clones in this sample may be carry-over from other donors' samples. Each CDR3 is given without its conserved first and last residue. Each record gives: V gene, J gene, CDR3 length, CDR3 protein.

TRBV7-9	TRBJ1-4	12	ANSGQVYPSRLF
TRBV28	TRBJ2-1	18	ASSFGGGNSRVRAYDEQF
TRBV7-6	TRBJ2-3	10	ASSFPHDTQY
TRBV28	TRBJ2-2	13	ASSFGGLRTGELF
TRBV6-5	TRBJ2-3	13	ASSALAGSTDTQY
TRBV4-1	TRBJ1-5	13	ASSQGGQGVQPQH
TRBV7-8	TRBJ2-3	18	ASSLWTGLAGGYSTDTQY
TRBV5-1	TRBJ1-6	14	ASSPRQVEYNSPLH
TRBV7-9	TRBJ2-6	14	ASSHQTGTGANVLT
TRBV6-1	TRBJ2-7	13	ASSEWVGSAYEQY
TRBV4-1	TRBJ1-1	15	ASSLWTGGFLDTEAF
TRBV4-1	TRBJ2-7	14	ASSFEWGPNSYEQY
TRBV13	TRBJ2-7	14	ASSRVQGVTLYEQY
TRBV29-1	TRBJ1-2	13	SVDTRSAGNYGYT
TRBV7-2	TRBJ2-1	13	ASSYRDVSYNEQF
TRBV2	TRBJ2-7	14	ASSVPPGQGNYEQY
TRBV30	TRBJ2-7	13	AWSHLRDRSPEQY
TRBV5-5	TRBJ1-1	12	ASSLAEYENEAF
TRBV29-1	TRBJ2-2	10	SVLATSLELF
TRBV7-2	TRBJ2-2	11	ASSSTRSGELF
TRBV7-8	TRBJ2-7	14	ASSFSGRGSSYEQY
TRBV7-8	TRBJ1-2	11	ASSTRQDYGYT
TRBV7-8	TRBJ2-3	14	ASSPWGQGDTDTQY
TRBV4-1	TRBJ2-1	17	ASPCLGLQERQSPLNQF
TRBV12-3/TRBV12-4	TRBJ2-3	12	ASSLEGEADTQY
TRBV4-1	TRBJ2-1	15	ASSRGTSGGFFNEQF
TRBV5-4	TRBJ2-7	13	ASSPTRTGSYEQY
TRBV7-2	TRBJ2-1	13	ASSFGLADNNEQF
TRBV20-1	TRBJ1-5	13	SASGQGRSNQPQH
TRBV9	TRBJ1-4	10	ASSGDSEKLF
TRBV27	TRBJ2-6	12	ARLQSSGANVLT
TRBV19	TRBJ2-2	12	ASSIDPVTGELF
TRBV6-5	TRBJ1-6	14	ASRVGSQVPGSPLH
TRBV12-3/TRBV12-4	TRBJ2-5	12	ASSLGTGEETQY
TRBV27	TRBJ1-4	12	ASSFHGTNEKLF
TRBV29-1	TRBJ2-1	12	SVEGDRGLYEQF
TRBV13	TRBJ1-4	12	ASRHRYRNEKLF
TRBV25-1	TRBJ2-3	14	ASNVSWDPYTDTQY
TRBV7-6	TRBJ2-1	14	ASSLGLAGDYNEQF
TRBV4-1	TRBJ1-4	13	ASSQLGQTNEKLF
TRBV7-6	TRBJ2-1	14	ASSLSGTGRYNEQF
TRBV11-2	TRBJ1-1	11	ASRDRGGTEAF
TRBV6-5	TRBJ2-5	13	ASSYSPILGETQY
TRBV2	TRBJ2-7	14	ASSAPRGQGVGEQY
TRBV5-1	TRBJ1-4	14	ASSSTSQGAQEKLF
TRBV20-1	TRBJ2-4	11	SARDGGEGIQY
TRBV12-3/TRBV12-4	TRBJ2-7	13	ASNRRDRPFYEQY